This TCR beta chain emerged from a study of T-cell reconstitution after alpha-beta-depleted transplantation in children. V was pared by 2 bases and J by 5 bases, with 8 bases of the junction left unmatched. Germline V gives CDR1 MGHDK, CDR2 SYGVNS. CDR3 length: 15 residues. Construction of the TCRbeta library involved unique molecular identifiers. TCRdb re-called the PCR reads through MiXCR, storing one row per CDR3 protein. The sample consists of about 500,000 distinct CDR3 sequences, approximately 30% of them appearing once. The source is a human donor who donated a stem cell graft to a child with aplastic anemia. This sequence joins TRBV25-1 and TRBJ2-7; 8 positions agree with TRBD2. Here the sequenced sample was PBMCs from the stem cell graft donor, taken from the stem cell graft. CDR3 region: CASSEVNAGGHEQYF. CDR3 bases: TGTGCCAGCAGTGAAGTAAACGCGGGAGGTCACGAGCAGTACTTC.